Listed below are T cell receptor beta chains from one sample, sequenced in a study of blood T cell repertoires in COVID-19. Clones were read by immunoSEQ multiplex PCR, and TCRdb kept only the in-frame ones, dropping some. Of a few hundred thousand clones listed, about four fifths are singletons. The material sequenced was peripheral blood. All receptors derive from a woman aged 18-29 years with acute or convalescent COVID-19. Each CDR3 is given with its conserved first and last residue. The D gene is left open where the match is weak. Not all rows give a size; the values are once, few, many and, for expanded clones, a class.

j_call: TRBJ2-3
v_call: TRBV25-1
d_call: TRBD1
clone_size: NA
cdr3_aa: CASRGQGRFDTQYF
cdr3_nt: TGTGCCAGCAGGGGACAGGGGAGATTTGATACGCAGTATTTT

j_call: TRBJ2-5
v_call: TRBV5-1
d_call: TRBD1
clone_size: once
cdr3_aa: CASSVRGQETQYF
cdr3_nt: TGCGCCAGCAGCGTCAGGGGGCAAGAGACCCAGTACTTC

j_call: TRBJ1-2
v_call: TRBV3-1/TRBV3-2
d_call: NA
clone_size: once
cdr3_aa: CASSQDVLVQGYGYTF
cdr3_nt: TGTGCCAGCAGCCAAGATGTTTTGGTCCAGGGCTATGGCTACACCTTC

j_call: TRBJ2-5
v_call: TRBV14
d_call: NA
clone_size: NA
cdr3_aa: CASSRRQYQETQYF
cdr3_nt: TGTGCCAGCAGCCGACGACAGTACCAAGAGACCCAGTACTTC

j_call: TRBJ2-1
v_call: TRBV18
d_call: TRBD2
clone_size: NA
cdr3_aa: CASSRGTSGTPSSYNEQFF
cdr3_nt: TGTGCCAGCTCACGCGGGACTAGCGGGACCCCGAGCTCCTACAATGAGCAGTTCTTC

j_call: TRBJ1-5
v_call: TRBV27
d_call: NA
clone_size: NA
cdr3_aa: CASSLSADPRQPQHF
cdr3_nt: TGTGCCAGCAGTTTATCAGCAGACCCCAGGCAGCCCCAGCATTTT

j_call: TRBJ2-1
v_call: TRBV5-1
d_call: TRBD2
clone_size: NA
cdr3_aa: CASSAKGGRAFVEQFF
cdr3_nt: TGCGCCAGCAGCGCCAAGGGTGGGAGGGCTTTTGTTGAGCAGTTCTTC

j_call: TRBJ2-7
v_call: TRBV7-2
d_call: TRBD1
clone_size: NA
cdr3_aa: CASSEWDRDEQYF
cdr3_nt: TGTGCCAGCAGCGAGTGGGACAGGGACGAGCAGTACTTC

j_call: TRBJ2-3
v_call: TRBV30
d_call: NA
clone_size: once
cdr3_aa: CAWSEAGGKQYF
cdr3_nt: TGTGCCTGGAGTGAGGCCGGAGGGAAGCAGTATTTT

j_call: TRBJ2-3
v_call: TRBV5-1
d_call: TRBD2
clone_size: few
cdr3_aa: CASSLGTSGRIQVGDTQYF
cdr3_nt: TGCGCCAGCAGCCTAGGGACTAGCGGGAGGATACAAGTTGGAGATACGCAGTATTTT

j_call: TRBJ2-2
v_call: TRBV18
d_call: TRBD2
clone_size: NA
cdr3_aa: CASSEGPSGNTGELFF
cdr3_nt: TGTGCCAGCTCAGAGGGCCCTAGCGGGAACACCGGGGAGCTGTTTTTT

j_call: TRBJ1-1
v_call: TRBV4-3
d_call: TRBD1
clone_size: NA
cdr3_aa: CASSQHRGGTEAFF
cdr3_nt: TGCGCCAGCAGCCAGCACAGGGGTGGGACTGAAGCTTTCTTT

j_call: TRBJ2-7
v_call: TRBV6-2/TRBV6-3
d_call: NA
clone_size: few
cdr3_aa: CASSYPTSETRYEQYF
cdr3_nt: TGTGCCAGCAGTTACCCGACTAGTGAAACCCGATACGAGCAGTACTTC

j_call: TRBJ2-7
v_call: TRBV27
d_call: NA
clone_size: NA
cdr3_aa: CASSFKVSNYFSYEQYF
cdr3_nt: TGTGCCAGCAGTTTTAAAGTTTCTAACTATTTTTCCTACGAGCAGTACTTC

j_call: TRBJ2-3
v_call: TRBV18
d_call: TRBD2
clone_size: few
cdr3_aa: CASSPGSGSYSDTQYF
cdr3_nt: TGTGCCAGCTCACCTGGTAGCGGGAGTTATTCAGATACGCAGTATTTT

j_call: TRBJ2-7
v_call: TRBV27
d_call: NA
clone_size: NA
cdr3_aa: CASSTLRGPSYEQYF
cdr3_nt: TGTGCCAGCAGTACCCTCCGGGGTCCCTCCTACGAGCAGTACTTC

j_call: TRBJ2-5
v_call: TRBV11-2
d_call: TRBD1
clone_size: NA
cdr3_aa: CASSRQGKETQYF
cdr3_nt: TGTGCCAGCAGCCGACAGGGTAAAGAGACCCAGTACTTC

j_call: TRBJ1-1
v_call: TRBV19
d_call: NA
clone_size: NA
cdr3_aa: CATNKNTEAFF
cdr3_nt: TGTGCCACCAACAAGAACACTGAAGCTTTCTTT

j_call: TRBJ1-2
v_call: TRBV4-3
d_call: NA
clone_size: NA
cdr3_aa: CASSQGGGFGDYGYTF
cdr3_nt: TGCGCCAGCAGCCAAGGGGGAGGTTTTGGTGACTATGGCTACACCTTC

j_call: TRBJ1-5
v_call: TRBV6-2/TRBV6-3
d_call: NA
clone_size: NA
cdr3_aa: CASSSRASNQPQHF
cdr3_nt: TGTGCCAGCAGTTCCAGGGCGAGCAATCAGCCCCAGCATTTT

j_call: TRBJ2-1
v_call: TRBV25-1
d_call: NA
clone_size: NA
cdr3_aa: CASSPTGPYNEQFF
cdr3_nt: TGTGCCAGCAGTCCCACGGGTCCCTACAATGAGCAGTTCTTC

j_call: TRBJ2-7
v_call: TRBV6-6
d_call: TRBD1
clone_size: NA
cdr3_aa: CASRWDRPYEQYF
cdr3_nt: TGTGCCAGCAGGTGGGACAGACCCTACGAGCAGTACTTC

j_call: TRBJ1-1
v_call: TRBV28
d_call: TRBD1
clone_size: NA
cdr3_aa: CASSFGRQGGDEAFF
cdr3_nt: TGTGCCAGCAGTTTCGGGAGACAGGGTGGTGATGAAGCTTTCTTT

j_call: TRBJ2-1
v_call: TRBV11-2
d_call: NA
clone_size: few
cdr3_aa: CASSLVRRNEQFF
cdr3_nt: TGTGCCAGCAGCTTAGTTCGGCGGAATGAGCAGTTCTTC

j_call: TRBJ1-2
v_call: TRBV9
d_call: NA
clone_size: NA
cdr3_aa: CASSFRDTRNYGYTF
cdr3_nt: TGTGCCAGCAGCTTCCGGGACACCAGGAACTATGGCTACACCTTC

j_call: TRBJ2-1
v_call: TRBV15
d_call: NA
clone_size: NA
cdr3_aa: CATSRELATYNEQFF
cdr3_nt: TGTGCCACCAGCAGGGAGTTAGCGACCTACAATGAGCAGTTCTTC

j_call: TRBJ1-3
v_call: TRBV19
d_call: NA
clone_size: NA
cdr3_aa: CASTIGPNSGNTIYF
cdr3_nt: TGTGCCAGTACGATCGGTCCGAACTCTGGAAACACCATATATTTT

j_call: TRBJ2-7
v_call: TRBV6-5
d_call: NA
clone_size: NA
cdr3_aa: CASSYGHIYEQYF
cdr3_nt: TGTGCCAGCAGTTACGGGCACATCTACGAGCAGTACTTC

j_call: TRBJ1-1
v_call: TRBV7-2
d_call: NA
clone_size: NA
cdr3_aa: CASSSQGSMNTEAFF
cdr3_nt: TGTGCCAGCAGTTCCCAGGGTTCGATGAACACTGAAGCTTTCTTT

j_call: TRBJ2-5
v_call: TRBV30
d_call: NA
clone_size: few
cdr3_aa: CAWRSGIAQETQYF
cdr3_nt: TGTGCCTGGAGATCGGGTATTGCCCAAGAGACCCAGTACTTC

j_call: TRBJ1-2
v_call: TRBV20-1
d_call: NA
clone_size: NA
cdr3_aa: CSARDLLGYTF
cdr3_nt: TGCAGTGCTAGAGACCTCTTGGGCTACACCTTC

j_call: TRBJ1-2
v_call: TRBV29-1
d_call: TRBD1
clone_size: few
cdr3_aa: CSVRQGAYGYTF
cdr3_nt: TGCAGCGTTAGACAGGGGGCCTATGGCTACACCTTC

j_call: TRBJ1-4
v_call: TRBV18
d_call: NA
clone_size: NA
cdr3_aa: CASSPDLGARNEKLFF
cdr3_nt: TGTGCCAGCTCACCGGATCTTGGAGCGCGAAATGAAAAACTGTTTTTT

j_call: TRBJ2-7
v_call: TRBV6-2/TRBV6-3
d_call: NA
clone_size: NA
cdr3_aa: CASSPNYEQYF
cdr3_nt: TGTGCCAGCAGCCCCAACTACGAGCAGTACTTC

j_call: TRBJ2-1
v_call: TRBV5-6
d_call: TRBD2
clone_size: NA
cdr3_aa: CASSHFSGSSYNEQFF
cdr3_nt: TGTGCCAGCAGCCATTTTAGCGGGTCCTCCTACAATGAGCAGTTCTTC

j_call: TRBJ2-1
v_call: TRBV10-1
d_call: TRBD2
clone_size: NA
cdr3_aa: CASSEVGLVGEQFF
cdr3_nt: TGCGCCAGCAGTGAGGTGGGACTAGTCGGTGAGCAGTTCTTC

j_call: TRBJ1-1
v_call: TRBV30
d_call: NA
clone_size: NA
cdr3_aa: CAWSVIDSGLAFF
cdr3_nt: TGTGCCTGGAGTGTAATCGATTCAGGGTTGGCTTTCTTT

j_call: TRBJ2-3
v_call: TRBV4-1
d_call: NA
clone_size: NA
cdr3_aa: CASSPSSTDTQYF
cdr3_nt: TGCGCCAGCAGCCCGAGTAGCACAGATACGCAGTATTTT

j_call: TRBJ2-7
v_call: TRBV11-2
d_call: NA
clone_size: NA
cdr3_aa: CASSFGQLDYEQYF
cdr3_nt: TGTGCCAGCAGCTTCGGACAACTCGACTACGAGCAGTACTTC

j_call: TRBJ2-7
v_call: TRBV6-6
d_call: NA
clone_size: NA
cdr3_aa: CASRPELSGVEQYF
cdr3_nt: TGTGCCAGCAGACCCGAGCTTAGCGGTGTCGAGCAGTACTTC

j_call: TRBJ1-5
v_call: TRBV6-2/TRBV6-3
d_call: NA
clone_size: NA
cdr3_aa: CASSRDSYNQPQHF
cdr3_nt: TGTGCCAGCAGCCGGGACTCCTACAATCAGCCCCAGCATTTT

j_call: TRBJ1-4
v_call: TRBV7-6
d_call: NA
clone_size: once
cdr3_aa: CASSFYGPPSTGNEKLFF
cdr3_nt: TGTGCCAGCAGCTTCTATGGCCCCCCTTCTACAGGGAATGAAAAACTGTTTTTT

j_call: TRBJ1-4
v_call: TRBV2
d_call: TRBD1
clone_size: NA
cdr3_aa: CASSQDRGGEKLFF
cdr3_nt: TGTGCCAGCAGTCAAGACAGGGGTGGTGAAAAACTGTTTTTT

j_call: TRBJ2-1
v_call: TRBV15
d_call: TRBD2
clone_size: NA
cdr3_aa: CATSRVGGDMASYNEQFF
cdr3_nt: TGTGCCACCAGCAGAGTCGGGGGGGACATGGCCTCCTACAATGAGCAGTTCTTC

j_call: TRBJ1-3
v_call: TRBV13
d_call: NA
clone_size: NA
cdr3_aa: CATNSLFSGNTIYF
cdr3_nt: TGTGCCACCAACTCCCTGTTCTCTGGAAACACCATATATTTT

j_call: TRBJ2-1
v_call: TRBV18
d_call: TRBD2
clone_size: NA
cdr3_aa: CASSRAGTSGREIF
cdr3_nt: TGTGCCAGCTCACGAGCCGGGACTAGCGGGAGGGAAATCTTC

j_call: TRBJ2-1
v_call: TRBV11-2
d_call: NA
clone_size: NA
cdr3_aa: CASSSSGDSYNEQFF
cdr3_nt: TGTGCCAGCAGCAGTTCGGGGGATTCCTACAATGAGCAGTTCTTC

j_call: TRBJ1-1
v_call: TRBV3-1/TRBV3-2
d_call: NA
clone_size: few
cdr3_aa: CASSQAVRGEAFF
cdr3_nt: TGTGCCAGCAGCCAAGCGGTCAGGGGAGAAGCTTTCTTT